The T cell receptor (beta chain) described here comes from a study of OX40 agonist ivuxolimab in advanced cancers. A word on this clone: The target antigen is unknown.

Study-wide results and caveats: Expanded clones belonging to CD8+ T cells outnumbered, on average, those of CD4+.

This CDR3 contains 15 residues. Deletions cut 1 base from V and 4 bases from J, with 10 bases between. Per the germline V gene, CDR1 is SEHNR and CDR2 is FQNEAQ (reference sequence). The method was immunoSEQ multiplex PCR; TCRdb's version includes in-frame clones alone and lacks a portion of them. This table has tens of thousands of clones, 90% to 95% appearing once. The sequencing here drew on CD4+ or CD8+ T cells sorted from blood, taken in a trial of the OX40 agonist ivuxolimab. The chain joins TRBV7-9 to TRBJ2-2; D call uncertain. This TCR derives from an adult with an advanced solid tumor such as melanoma, head and neck, liver or kidney cancer. CDR3 DNA sequence: TGTGCCAGCAGCTTAGTACCGCAGCGCACCGGGGAGCTGTTTTTT. Translated: CASSLVPQRTGELFF.